This T cell receptor beta chain was identified in a study of T cells in narcolepsy. As regards this clone: Its antigen remains unknown.

The table came from immunoSEQ multiplex PCR; TCRdb's copy has only in-frame clones and leaves some out. The profile shows some 25,000 clones, roughly two thirds of them singletons. The ends were cut back, 5 bases at V and 4 bases at J, with 14 bases in the middle. The CDR3 is 14 amino acids. CDR1 and CDR2 (germline): MNHEY, SVGAGI. General study results and limits: HCRT-specific and TRIB2-specific autoreactive clonotypes appeared among same-patient CSF and blood CD4+ clonotypes. Blood of same and different patients, but not healthy controls, reportedly held recurring autoreactive clonotypes.

The chain uses TRBV6-5 and TRBJ1-1; D call uncertain. Sequencing used memory (CD45RA-) CD4+ T cells from blood. The sequence derives from a human donor in good health. The CDR3 sequence: CASSEIRVGTEAFF. Here the CDR3 DNA reads TGTGCCAGCAGTGAAATCCGGGTTGGCACTGAAGCTTTCTTT.